These 23 T cell receptor beta chains share one sample of origin, sequenced in a study of blood T cell repertoires in COVID-19 (dated by TCRdb to 2018 to 2021). Preparation of the library involved the immunoSEQ multiplex PCR assay. In its TCRdb copy, this immuneACCESS table keeps in-frame sequences only and misses some clones. Where compared with another copy, unresolved V genes explain less than half of these, and the others have no known cause. The sample includes around 300,000 clones, with roughly 89% observed a single time. The top ten clonotypes cover approximately 0.94% of the sample. What was sequenced was peripheral blood. The receptor set was obtained from a woman in her 40s who had recovered from COVID-19.

The CDR3 nucleotides read TGTGCCACCAGTGATGTTCAAGGCCAGACTAGCGGGAGGGCTGGTGAGACCCAGTACTTC. Translating it yields CATSDVQGQTSGRAGETQYF. The chain links TRBV24-1 to TRBJ2-5, with 14 bases identical to TRBD2. The junction had 16 bases not matched to a gene; V was cut back by 3 bases and J by 5 bases. CDR1 is KGHDR, CDR2 SFDVKD, per germline. The CDR3 totals 20 residues.

This sequence joins TRBV6-5 and TRBJ1-5; 7 bases are a match to TRBD1. Looked up from germline, CDR1 is MNHEY and CDR2 is SVGAGI. The V segment lost 6 bases and the J segment 4 bases; nucleotides outside the gene matches: 9. CDR3 length equals 15 residues. The CDR3 region is CASSDRAPPNQPQHF. The DNA of the CDR3 is TGTGCCAGCAGCGACAGGGCACCTCCGAATCAGCCCCAGCATTTT.

CDR3 DNA: TGTGCCAGTAGTAAACAGGGATACACAGATACGCAGTATTTT. The encoded protein is CASSKQGYTDTQYF. The chain carries TRBV19 and TRBJ2-3; TRBD1 is a possible D gene (6 bases). CDR3 length: 14 residues. The germline V and J ends were trimmed by 4 bases and 2 bases, with 10 bases remaining between them. Germline V gene sequence: CDR1 LNHDA, CDR2 SQIVND (reference sequence).

A single count supports this clone. The V and J genes are TRBV18 and TRBJ2-5; 12 positions match TRBD2. V was pared by 3 bases and J by 5 bases, with 7 bases of the junction left unmatched. The CDR3 consists of 16 residues. Germline V gives CDR1 KGHSH, CDR2 LQKENI. The CDR3 spells CASSPRLAGEAETQYF. DNA for the CDR3: TGTGCCAGCTCACCGCGACTAGCGGGAGAGGCCGAGACCCAGTACTTC.

CDR3 residues: CASRAENYNEQFF. As DNA, the CDR3 is TGTGCCAGCAGAGCGGAAAACTACAATGAGCAGTTCTTC. The chain has TRBV6-6 and TRBJ2-1; D is perhaps TRBD2 (5 bases). V lost 6 bases, J lost 3 bases, and 9 bases lay in between. Germline assignment: CDR1 MNHNY and CDR2 SVGAGI (reference sequence). This CDR3 has 13 amino acids.

This clone turned up a few times. The V gene is TRBV5-6, the J gene TRBJ2-1, with 9 bases fitting TRBD2. Germline-derived CDR1 and CDR2 are SGHDT and YYEEEE. V lost 0 bases and J lost 4; bases outside the gene matches: 5. The CDR3 spans 16 residues. The CDR3 sequence is CASSLGGGRAYNEQFF. DNA for the CDR3: TGTGCCAGCAGCTTGGGAGGCGGGAGGGCATACAATGAGCAGTTCTTC.

This clone was seen a single time. The chain has TRBV18 and TRBJ2-2; 11 bases line up with TRBD1. The CDR3 loop spans 15 amino acids. Germline V gives CDR1 KGHSH, CDR2 LQKENI. The V segment lost 3 bases and the J segment 5 bases; nucleotides outside the gene matches: 2. The CDR3 loop is CASSPGQGETGELFF. CDR3 bases: TGTGCCAGCTCACCGGGACAGGGGGAGACCGGGGAGCTGTTTTTT.

The chain uses TRBV24-1 and TRBJ2-7; TRBD2 matches 8 bases. This CDR3 is built from 15 residues. Germline V lookup: CDR1 KGHDR, CDR2 SFDVKD. The V gene end was trimmed by 4 bases and the J gene end by 3 bases; junction bases not matched to a gene: 7. The CDR3 bases are TGTGCCACCAGTGACTCTAGAGCGGGAGACTACGAGCAGTACTTC. Translating it yields CATSDSRAGDYEQYF.

J is TRBJ2-5 and V is TRBV6-1; D ambiguous. V was pared by 3 bases and J by 2 bases, with 13 bases between. This CDR3 is 15 amino acids long. Per germline, CDR1 MNHNS and CDR2 SASEGT. The CDR3 nucleotides read TGTGCCAGCAGTGAGTCGGCAGGCGTGCAAGAGACCCAGTACTTC. Its translation: CASSESAGVQETQYF.

J is TRBJ1-5 and V is TRBV7-6; 7 bases fit TRBD1. Germline CDR1 is SGHVS and CDR2 is FNYEAQ. The CDR3 runs 18 residues. The V gene end was trimmed by 6 bases and the J gene end by 0 bases; junction bases not matched to a gene: 14. CDR3 in DNA: TGTGCCAGCAGTCCCTCAGCCGGGACAGAGTATAGCAATCAGCCCCAGCATTTT. Encoded protein: CASSPSAGTEYSNQPQHF.

CDR3 region: CASSHRAGGPETQYF. In nucleotides, the CDR3 is TGTGCCAGCTCACATCGAGCGGGAGGGCCGGAGACCCAGTACTTC. The chain is built from TRBV18 and TRBJ2-5; TRBD2 matches 10 bases. Unmatched junction bases numbered 7, after V lost 4 bases and J lost 5 bases. The CDR3 loop spans 15 amino acids. CDR1 KGHSH and CDR2 LQKENI come from the germline V gene.

The chain is built from TRBV7-8 and TRBJ1-1, with D possibly being TRBD1 (6 bases). Germline V gives CDR1 SGHVS, CDR2 FQNEAQ. V lost 2 bases, J lost 4 bases, and 8 bases lay in between. The CDR3 loop spans 13 amino acids. This chain's CDR3 is CASSLSGVTEAFF. DNA for the CDR3: TGTGCCAGCAGCTTATCAGGGGTCACTGAAGCTTTCTTT.

The chain combines TRBV2 with TRBJ1-1; D not resolved. CDR3 size: 15 residues. Germline V gene sequence: CDR1 SNHLY, CDR2 FYNNEI. The V end was cut by 0 bases, the J end by 2 bases, with 10 bases between. CDR3 protein: CASSEALTANTEAFF. CDR3 bases: TGTGCCAGCAGTGAAGCGCTAACAGCAAACACTGAAGCTTTCTTT.

Only one count was recorded for this clone. The chain has TRBV9 and TRBJ2-3; TRBD2 matches at 8 bases. This CDR3 is 16 amino acids long. The trim removed 3 bases at V and 1 base at J, leaving 7 bases unmatched. In germline, CDR1 is SGDLS, CDR2 YYNGEE. Here the CDR3 DNA reads TGTGCCAGCAGCGCCACTAGCGGAGGGGGCACAGATACGCAGTATTTT. Amino acid sequence: CASSATSGGGTDTQYF.

Comments on this clone: A read error may account for a junction end that differs from germline. The gene calls are TRBV11-2 and TRBJ1-5; 10 positions match TRBD1. The germline gives CDR1 SGHAT, CDR2 FQNNGV. The CDR3 is 18 amino acids. The CDR3: CASSLGDRGPYSNQPQHF. The CDR3 bases are TGTGCCAGCAGTTTAGGGGACAGGGGTCCTTATAGCAATCAGCCCCAGCATTTT.

This clone was recorded a few times. The J gene is TRBJ1-2, the V gene TRBV7-9; 7 nucleotides align to TRBD1. Trimming removed 5 bases from V and 1 base from J; junction bases left unmatched: 4. The CDR3 length is 14 residues. Germline V gives CDR1 SEHNR, CDR2 FQNEAQ (reference sequence). The CDR3 loop is CASSPGQLNYGYTF. Written as DNA, the CDR3 is TGTGCCAGCAGCCCGGGACAGCTTAACTATGGCTACACCTTC.

The V and J genes are TRBV30 and TRBJ2-7, with a weak D call TRBD1 (7 bases). The length of the CDR3 is 13 residues. With 5 bases removed from V and 2 bases from J, the gap between germline ends came to 13 bases. CDR1 GTSNPN and CDR2 SVGIG come from the germline V gene (reference sequence). The CDR3 reads CAWGGTAPYEQYF. CDR3 bases: TGTGCCTGGGGGGGGACAGCTCCCTACGAGCAGTACTTC.

This chain connects TRBV7-2 to TRBJ2-7; TRBD2 aligns across 11 bases. With V trimmed by 1 base and J by 6 bases, 8 bases remained unmatched. This CDR3 has 16 residues. The germline gives CDR1 SGHTA, CDR2 FQGNSA. The CDR3 loop reads CASSLEAGLAAGEQYF. CDR3 coding DNA: TGTGCCAGCAGCTTAGAAGCGGGACTAGCGGCAGGCGAGCAGTACTTC.

Regarding this clone: This same CDR3 is encoded by further DNA sequences in the sample. The V and J genes are TRBV30 and TRBJ1-2; D is unclear. Trimming removed 3 bases at V and 8 bases at J, with 13 bases between. The CDR3 contains 12 residues. Per germline, CDR1 GTSNPN and CDR2 SVGIG (reference sequence). Here the CDR3 DNA reads TGTGCCTGGAGCTCCTCAATCGGGGGCTACACCTTC. Its translation: CAWSSSIGGYTF. Full variable domain (outside the CDR3, taken from reference TRBV30 and TRBJ1-2): SQTIHQWPATLVQPVGSPLSLECTVEGTSNPNLYWYRQAAGRGLQLLFYSVGIGQISSEVPQNLSASRPQDRQFILSSKKLLLSDSGFYLCAWSSSIGGYTFGSGTRLTVV.

The V call is TRBV11-3, the J call TRBJ1-3; 10 bases line up with TRBD1. The CDR3 covers 15 residues. The ends lost 0 bases at V and 7 bases at J; junction bases unmatched: 3. Germline CDR1 is SGHNT and CDR2 is YENEEA. CDR3 in DNA: TGTGCCAGCAGCTTAGATCCGGGACAGGGGAACACCATATATTTT. Translating gives CASSLDPGQGNTIYF.

The rearrangement uses TRBV29-1 and TRBJ2-7; possible D gene TRBD2, 6 bases. V lost 4 bases and J lost 6, with 13 bases in between. The CDR3 spans 12 residues. Germline loops: CDR1 SQVTM, CDR2 ANQGSEA. CDR3 sequence: CSVVRSGGEQYF. The CDR3, as DNA: TGCAGCGTTGTTCGCTCCGGGGGCGAGCAGTACTTC.

V gene TRBV5-4 combines with J gene TRBJ2-2; D unresolved. The CDR3 has 16 residues. Germline CDR1 reads SGHNT; CDR2 reads YYREEE (reference sequence). Trimming shortened V by 1 base and J by 1 base, and 11 bases separated the two germline ends. The CDR3 DNA reads TGTGCCAGCAGCTTGAGCATCACTAAGAACACCGGGGAGCTGTTTTTT. This encodes CASSLSITKNTGELFF. Full variable domain (remainder filled in from reference TRBV5-4 and TRBJ2-2): ETGVTQSPTHLIKTRGQQVTLRCSSQSGHNTVSWYQQALGQGPQFIFQYYREEENGRGNFPPRFSGLQFPNYSSELNVNALELDDSALYLCASSLSITKNTGELFFGEGSRLTVL.

The V gene is TRBV24-1, the J gene TRBJ1-2, with 7 bases matching TRBD1. The V segment lost 4 bases and the J segment 4 bases; nucleotides outside the gene matches: 8. The CDR3 extends over 15 amino acids. Germline V gene sequence: CDR1 KGHDR, CDR2 SFDVKD. CDR3 DNA sequence: TGTGCCACCAGTGACCCGAGGGACAGCCTCTATGGCTACACCTTC. Protein: CATSDPRDSLYGYTF.